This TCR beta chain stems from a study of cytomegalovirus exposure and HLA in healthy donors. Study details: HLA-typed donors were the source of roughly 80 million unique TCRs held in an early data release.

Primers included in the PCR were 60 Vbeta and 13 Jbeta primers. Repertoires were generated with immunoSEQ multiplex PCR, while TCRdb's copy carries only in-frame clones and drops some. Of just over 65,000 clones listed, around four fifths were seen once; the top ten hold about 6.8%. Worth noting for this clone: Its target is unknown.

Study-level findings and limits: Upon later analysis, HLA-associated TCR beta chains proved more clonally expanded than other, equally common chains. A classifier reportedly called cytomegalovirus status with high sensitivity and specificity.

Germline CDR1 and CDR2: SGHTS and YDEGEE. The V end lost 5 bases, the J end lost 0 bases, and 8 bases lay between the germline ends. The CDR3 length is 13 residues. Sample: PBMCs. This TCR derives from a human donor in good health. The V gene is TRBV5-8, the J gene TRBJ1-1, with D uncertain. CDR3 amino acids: CASSKLVNTEAFF. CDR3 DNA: TGTGCCAGCAGTAAACTAGTGAACACTGAAGCTTTCTTT. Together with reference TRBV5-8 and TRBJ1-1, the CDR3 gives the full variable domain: EAGVTQSPTHLIKTRGQQATLRCSPISGHTSVYWYQQALGLGLQFLLWYDEGEERNRGNFPPRFSGRQFPNYSSELNVNALELEDSALYLCASSKLVNTEAFFGQGTRLTVV.